These T cell receptor beta chains were read from a single sample in a study of blood T cell repertoires in COVID-19. Sequencing was performed with immunoSEQ multiplex PCR; in TCRdb, only in-frame clones are kept and a portion is missing. The sample consists of approximately 220,000 clones, approximately 83% of them appearing once. The sample comprised peripheral blood. These receptors all come from a woman aged 40-49 years with active or convalescent COVID-19. The conserved cysteine and the conserved F or W are not part of the CDR3 here. The D gene is left open where the match is weak.

V,D,J,CDR3
TRBV19,TRBD2,TRBJ2-3,ASSILSGGPDTQY
TRBV19,.,TRBJ1-1,ASRIGGLGTEAF
TRBV5-6,.,TRBJ2-2,ASSLVFRGTGELF
TRBV14,TRBD1,TRBJ1-5,ASSHRDRDRGIRGNQPQH
TRBV30,.,TRBJ1-4,AWSVVATNEKLF
TRBV11-2,TRBD1,TRBJ2-6,ASSLEWGQGSGANVLT
TRBV5-4,.,TRBJ2-3,ASSSASSTDTQY
TRBV4-2,TRBD2,TRBJ2-5,ASSQVGAGGGRETQY
TRBV7-9,.,TRBJ1-6,ASSSDSSNSPLH
TRBV18,.,TRBJ1-1,ASSPGDDPMNTEAF
TRBV7-6,TRBD2,TRBJ2-1,ASSLAGLAELSSYNEQF
TRBV7-2,TRBD1,TRBJ2-3,ASSFAGTGGDTQY
TRBV6-5,TRBD1,TRBJ2-3,ASSYSGQGKDTQY
TRBV5-1,.,TRBJ1-4,ASSLAEGVDGEKLF